A single T cell receptor beta chain is shown here with its context. The antigen remains undetermined. The CDR3 is 13 residues long. The germline V and J ends were trimmed by 3 bases and 3 bases, with 6 bases remaining between them. The germline CDR1 and CDR2 sequences are LGHDT and YNNKEL (reference sequence). Some clones are missing from TCRdb's copy, which holds only in-frame ones; the method was immunoSEQ multiplex PCR. The profile shows approximately 150,000 clones, around 84% of them singletons. This entry comes from a study of T cell responses to AZD1222 COVID-19 vaccine. General observations from the study: Baseline testing showed seropositivity in only 6 or 7 AZD1222 recipients. The span of vaccine-associated CD4 TCRs extended across spike, with dominance at 160-218 and 743-854.

The sequence was collected from an adult who received the AZD1222 COVID-19 vaccine. This chain connects TRBV3-1 (or the pseudogene TRBV3-2) to TRBJ1-3; no reliable D call. The sample was peripheral blood, taken 28 days after the second AZD1222 dose. CDR3 coding DNA: TGTGCCAGCAGCCATGGGGTTGGAAACACCATATATTTT. Its translation is CASSHGVGNTIYF.